The 14 T cell receptor beta chains below were found in one sample sequenced in a study. TCRdb processed the 5' RACE reads anew with MiXCR; each CDR3 protein has one entry. The table lists approximately 44,000 distinct CDR3 sequences, less than 30% of them singletons. Sequencing was performed on memory CD4+ T cells sorted from a lymph node. Subset specified: memory CD4+ T cells, CD4+CD45RO+CD25-. The receptors derive from a female donor with breast cancer.

This clonotype showed up just a few times. The chain couples TRBV7-9 to TRBJ2-1, with D possibly matching TRBD2 (6 bases). The length of the CDR3 is 14 residues. Germline V lookup: CDR1 SEHNR, CDR2 FQNEAQ (reference sequence). The V and J ends lost 5 bases and 3 bases respectively, with 11 bases between them. This chain's CDR3 is CASSPRGNYNEQFF. The CDR3 DNA reads as TGTGCCAGCAGCCCCCGGGGGAACTACAATGAGCAGTTCTTC.

This clonotype has only a few counts. The chain links TRBV28 to TRBJ2-7, with a weak D call TRBD1 (6 bases). Germline V gives CDR1 MDHEN, CDR2 SYDVKM. The CDR3 runs 15 residues. The V and J ends lost 3 bases and 3 bases respectively, with 15 bases between them. The CDR3 here is CASSFRDRDNYEQYF. The DNA for the CDR3 is TGTGCCAGCAGTTTCCGGGATCGGGACAACTACGAGCAGTACTTC.

This clonotype is a singleton in its sample. This may be a read error: a much more frequent sequence differs by one nucleotide. The rearrangement uses TRBV20-1 and TRBJ2-7, with a possible D match to TRBD2 (5 bases). V was pared by 2 bases and J by 0 bases, with 23 bases between. The CDR3 loop spans 18 amino acids. Germline CDR1 and CDR2: DFQATT and SNEGSKA (reference sequence). CDR3 sequence (DNA): TGCAGTGCTAGAAATCAATGGTGGGGTGCAGGAGGCTCCTACGAGCAGTACTTC. This sequence encodes CSARNQWWGAGGSYEQYF.

This chain connects TRBV5-1 to TRBJ2-7; 14 bases align to TRBD2. Looked up from germline, CDR1 is SGHRS and CDR2 is YFSETQ. The CDR3 spans 17 residues. Trimming cost V 3 bases and J 5 bases; bases outside gene matches: 10. The CDR3 here is CASSSGLAGDPFDEQYF. In nucleotides, the CDR3 is TGCGCCAGCAGCTCGGGACTAGCGGGAGACCCCTTCGACGAGCAGTACTTC.

Notes on this clonotype: Given a much more abundant clone one base away, this may be a read error. The CDR3 DNA follows: TGTGCCAGCAGCCAAGCTGGCATCAACTACGAGCAGTACTTC. This translates into CASSQAGINYEQYF. This chain links TRBV4-2 with TRBJ2-7; D remains unclear. This CDR3 spans 14 amino acids. The germline CDR1 and CDR2 sequences are LGHNA and YNFKEQ. The V and J ends lost 1 base and 3 bases respectively, with 10 bases between them.

The V gene is TRBV7-3, the J gene TRBJ1-2, with TRBD1 matching 9 bases. V lost 8 bases to trimming and J lost 8 bases; unmatched junction nucleotides: 12. Germline CDR1 reads SGHTA; CDR2 reads FQGTGA. CDR3 length: 14 residues. This CDR3 is CASGASGQGQGYTF. DNA of the CDR3: TGTGCCAGCGGCGCGTCGGGACAGGGTCAAGGCTACACCTTC.

The rearrangement uses TRBV27 and TRBJ2-2; 8 bases line up with TRBD1. With 5 bases clipped from V and 6 bases from J, the junction kept 5 bases outside the gene matches. CDR1 and CDR2 from the germline V gene are MNHEY and SMNVEV (reference sequence). The CDR3 totals 14 residues. In DNA form, the CDR3 reads TGTGCCAGCAGTCCCCTGGACAGGGCCGGGGAGCTGTTTTTT. Protein product: CASSPLDRAGELFF.

The chain has TRBV20-1 and TRBJ2-1; TRBD2 matches at 7 bases. This CDR3 is 15 amino acids long. Germline CDR1 reads DFQATT; CDR2 reads SNEGSKA (reference sequence). The CDR3: CSISRSSGHYNEQFF. The DNA of the CDR3 is TGCAGCATTTCTAGGTCTAGCGGACATTACAATGAGCAGTTCTTC.

In this sample, this clonotype turned up a few times. The CDR3 sequence: CASSQYGQGPFSGANVLTF. The CDR3 region has the DNA TGCGCCAGCAGCCAATACGGACAGGGTCCTTTCTCTGGGGCCAACGTCCTGACTTTC. The genes are TRBV4-1 and TRBJ2-6; 8 bases line up with TRBD1. CDR1 and CDR2 from the germline V gene are MGHRA and YSYEKL. The CDR3 length is 19 residues. The V and J ends lost 2 bases and 0 bases, in that order; junction bases with no gene match: 9.

The genes are TRBV11-2 and TRBJ2-7; D not resolved. This CDR3 region has 14 residues. Germline V gene sequence: CDR1 SGHAT, CDR2 FQNNGV. V gave up 7 bases and J gave up 2 bases, with 15 bases separating them. The CDR3 DNA follows: TGTGCCAGCACCCGAAATAGTGGGCCCTACGAGCAGTACTTC. Protein product: CASTRNSGPYEQYF.

This clonotype has just a few counts. This chain links TRBV6-6 with TRBJ1-1; the D gene is possibly TRBD1 (5 bases). There are 13 residues in the CDR3. V lost 2 bases to trimming and J lost 5 bases, with 9 bases between them. Germline CDR1 is MNHNY and CDR2 is SVGAGI (reference sequence). The CDR3 reads CASSYGGFTEAFF. The DNA of the CDR3 is TGTGCCAGCAGTTACGGGGGTTTTACTGAAGCTTTCTTT.

This clonotype was counted at least ten times. The chain is built from TRBV28 and TRBJ2-5; D perhaps matches TRBD1 (6 bases). The CDR3 totals 14 residues. The germline gives CDR1 MDHEN, CDR2 SYDVKM. V dropped 4 bases and J dropped 1 base, with 10 bases sitting between them. The CDR3 loop is CASSSQGTQETQYF. CDR3 DNA sequence: TGTGCCAGCAGTTCACAGGGTACCCAAGAGACCCAGTACTTC.

The chain joins TRBV5-8 to TRBJ2-7; the D gene could be TRBD1 or TRBD2 (5 bases each). V was trimmed by 4 bases and J by 0 bases, leaving 11 bases between them. This CDR3 has 14 residues. Germline V gene sequence: CDR1 SGHTS, CDR2 YDEGEE. This chain's CDR3 is CASSLPGSSYEQYF. As DNA, the CDR3 is TGTGCCAGCAGCCTCCCAGGGAGCTCCTACGAGCAGTACTTC.

The chain uses TRBV27 and TRBJ1-5; 9 bases are shared with TRBD1. Germline-derived CDR1 and CDR2 are MNHEY and SMNVEV (reference sequence). The ends lost 7 bases at V and 6 bases at J; junction bases unmatched: 7. The CDR3 sequence is 14 residues long. The CDR3 nucleotides read TGTGCCAGCACGCCCGGGACAGGGCGTCAGCCCCAGCATTTT. This sequence encodes CASTPGTGRQPQHF.